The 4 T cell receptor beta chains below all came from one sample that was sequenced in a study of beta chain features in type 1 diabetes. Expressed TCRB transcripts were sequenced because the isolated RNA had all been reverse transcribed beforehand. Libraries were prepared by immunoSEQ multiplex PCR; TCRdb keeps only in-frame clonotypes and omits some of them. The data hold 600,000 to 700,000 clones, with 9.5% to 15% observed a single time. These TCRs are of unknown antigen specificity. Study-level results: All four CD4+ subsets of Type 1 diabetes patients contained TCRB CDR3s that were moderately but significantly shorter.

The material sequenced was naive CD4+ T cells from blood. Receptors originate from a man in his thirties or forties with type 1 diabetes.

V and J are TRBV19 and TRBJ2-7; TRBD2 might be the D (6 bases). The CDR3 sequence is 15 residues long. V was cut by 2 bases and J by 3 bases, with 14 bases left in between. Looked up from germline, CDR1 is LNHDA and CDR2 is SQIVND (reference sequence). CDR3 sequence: CASSIRRDQNYEQYF. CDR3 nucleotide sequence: TGTGCCAGTAGTATAAGGAGGGATCAGAACTACGAGCAGTACTTC.

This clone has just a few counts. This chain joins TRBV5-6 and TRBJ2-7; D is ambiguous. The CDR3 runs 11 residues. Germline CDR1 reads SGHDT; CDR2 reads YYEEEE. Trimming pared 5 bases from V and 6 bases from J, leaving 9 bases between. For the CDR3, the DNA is TGTGCCAGCAGTCGTTACTCCGAGCAGTACTTC. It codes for CASSRYSEQYF.

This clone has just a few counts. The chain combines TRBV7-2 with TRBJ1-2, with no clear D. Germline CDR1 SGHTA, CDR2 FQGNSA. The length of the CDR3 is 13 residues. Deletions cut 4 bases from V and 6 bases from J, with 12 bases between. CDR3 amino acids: CASSSFFLDGYTF. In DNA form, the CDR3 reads TGTGCCAGCAGCTCCTTCTTCCTCGATGGCTACACCTTC.

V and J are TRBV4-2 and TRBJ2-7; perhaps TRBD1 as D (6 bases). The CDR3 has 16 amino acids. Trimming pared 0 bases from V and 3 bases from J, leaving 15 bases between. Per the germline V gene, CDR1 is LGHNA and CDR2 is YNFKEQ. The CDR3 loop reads CASSQDVGRGGYEQYF. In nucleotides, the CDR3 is TGTGCCAGCAGCCAAGATGTTGGCAGGGGTGGCTACGAGCAGTACTTC.